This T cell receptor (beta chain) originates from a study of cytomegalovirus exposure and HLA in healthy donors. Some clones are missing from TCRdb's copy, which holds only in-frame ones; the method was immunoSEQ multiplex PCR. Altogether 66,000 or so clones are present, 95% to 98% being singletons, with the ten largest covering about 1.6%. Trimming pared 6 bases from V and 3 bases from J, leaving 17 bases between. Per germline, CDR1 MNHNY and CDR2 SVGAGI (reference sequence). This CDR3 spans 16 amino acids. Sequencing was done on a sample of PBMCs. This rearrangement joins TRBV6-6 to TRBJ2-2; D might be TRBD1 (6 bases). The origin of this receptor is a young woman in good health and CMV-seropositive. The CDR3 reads CASSRVRTEDTGELFF. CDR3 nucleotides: TGTGCCAGCAGCCGGGTCAGGACAGAGGACACCGGGGAGCTGTTTTTT.